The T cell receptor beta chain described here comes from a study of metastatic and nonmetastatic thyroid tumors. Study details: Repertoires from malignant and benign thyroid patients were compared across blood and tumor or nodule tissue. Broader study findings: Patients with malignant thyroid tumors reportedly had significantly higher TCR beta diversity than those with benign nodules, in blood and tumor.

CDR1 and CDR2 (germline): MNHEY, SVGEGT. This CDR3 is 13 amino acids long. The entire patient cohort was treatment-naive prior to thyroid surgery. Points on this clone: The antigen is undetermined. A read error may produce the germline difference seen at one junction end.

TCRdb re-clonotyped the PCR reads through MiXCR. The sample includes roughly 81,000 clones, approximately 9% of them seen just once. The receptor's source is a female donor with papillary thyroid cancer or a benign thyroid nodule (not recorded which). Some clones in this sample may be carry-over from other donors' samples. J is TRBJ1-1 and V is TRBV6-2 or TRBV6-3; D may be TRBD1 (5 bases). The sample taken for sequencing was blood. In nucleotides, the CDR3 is TGTGCCAGCTGGCGGGGGACGAGCACTGAAGCATTCTTT. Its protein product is CASWRGTSTEAFF.